The clone carrying this TCR beta chain came up a few times. The target antigen is unknown. This sample is part of a study of Graves' ophthalmopathy and Graves' hyperthyroidism. General study points: Blood also held most thyroid clonotypes expanded above 0.001 frequency. With about 86% sensitivity and roughly 77% specificity, a 13-signature model separated ophthalmopathy from stable hyperthyroidism.

This CDR3 has 14 amino acids. The V and J ends lost 6 bases and 5 bases respectively, with 14 bases between them. CDR1 is MNHNS and CDR2 is SASEGT in the germline V gene. RNA transcripts served as template for amplifying TCR beta CDR3 sequences. Following a first-round RT-PCR that used HTBI primers, a second-round multiplex PCR was carried out. TCRdb re-analysed the multiplex PCR reads in MiXCR, keeping a single row per CDR3 protein. The profile covers under 350,000 distinct CDR3 sequences, with 17% appearing a single time and approximately 13% taken by the ten largest. This clonotype was sampled from an adult man with Graves' ophthalmopathy. The sequenced material came from peripheral blood. The chain carries TRBV6-1 and TRBJ1-5; D may be TRBD1 (5 bases). CDR3 bases: TGTGCCAGCAGAAAAGGGGCAGGGTATCAGCCCCAGCATTTT. The encoded protein is CASRKGAGYQPQHF.